The rows below give T cell receptor beta chains drawn from one sample of a study of T cell responses to AZD1222 COVID-19 vaccine. Assay used: immunoSEQ multiplex PCR; TCRdb lists only in-frame clones, some missing. The table shows 150,000 to 200,000 clones, with around nine tenths occurring only once. Sample: peripheral blood, taken 28 days after the second AZD1222 dose. The receptors were sampled from an adult who received the AZD1222 COVID-19 vaccine. Each CDR3 is given with its conserved first and last residue. A D gene is named only where the DNA matches it firmly.

.	TRBV5-1	TRBJ1-1	CASSLRIGTEAFF
.	TRBV29-1	TRBJ1-5	CSVVESNQPQHF
TRBD1	TRBV27	TRBJ1-5	CASSFYGQGGDQPQHF
.	TRBV6-2/TRBV6-3	TRBJ1-1	CASSWGDTEAFF
.	TRBV15	TRBJ2-3	CATYLGGGSTDTQYF
.	TRBV5-1	TRBJ2-7	CASRSGPSSYEQYF
TRBD2	TRBV7-3	TRBJ2-5	CASSLTSGGEETQYF
TRBD1	TRBV4-3	TRBJ1-4	CASSQGAGTGNEKLFF
TRBD1	TRBV6-5	TRBJ2-5	CASSLWGAGGETQYF
TRBD1	TRBV18	TRBJ1-3	CASSPQQGATSGNTIYF
.	TRBV7-3	TRBJ2-7	CASSSGTGRDEQYF
.	TRBV27	TRBJ1-1	CASSAWKNTEAFF
.	TRBV19	TRBJ1-1	CASSVKGDTEAFF
.	TRBV28	TRBJ1-5	CATQDLSAPLNNQPQHF
.	TRBV11-2	TRBJ1-1	CASSSGRRGGRTEAFF
TRBD2	TRBV24-1	TRBJ2-3	CATSDTAGTSGSDTQYF
.	TRBV9	TRBJ2-5	CASSVASNFETQYF
.	TRBV15	TRBJ2-1	CATSRNLASAYNEQFF
.	TRBV4-2	TRBJ1-4	CASSQGGGNEKLFF
.	TRBV28	TRBJ1-1	CASTTTSRAATEAFF
TRBD1	TRBV2	TRBJ2-5	CASRSHTGEETQYF
.	TRBV4-3	TRBJ2-1	CASSQDRKEQFF
.	TRBV5-4	TRBJ2-2	CASSSRENGELFF
.	TRBV28	TRBJ1-5	CAGKDERDNQPQHF
.	TRBV14	TRBJ1-1	CASSRLGSLNTEAFF
TRBD1	TRBV7-9	TRBJ1-1	CASSSLQGATEAFF
TRBD1	TRBV28	TRBJ1-1	CASSSDRGPTEAFF
.	TRBV19	TRBJ2-1	CASTTGRRVYNEQFF
.	TRBV30	TRBJ2-7	CAWTETFRQREQYF
.	TRBV2	TRBJ2-4	CASARGRPQVPENIQYF
.	TRBV19	TRBJ1-6	CASSLSNSPLHF
.	TRBV6-2/TRBV6-3	TRBJ2-2	CASNYFVYTGELFF
.	TRBV7-3	TRBJ2-5	CASSSSGGGDQYF
.	TRBV7-6	TRBJ2-7	CASSLWVGPPRPDEQYF
.	TRBV28	TRBJ1-5	CASNGAGFGQPQHF
TRBD2	TRBV6-2/TRBV6-3	TRBJ2-3	CASSYSRLAGSTDTQYF
TRBD2	TRBV4-2	TRBJ2-1	CASSHPISGTSAHNEQFF
.	TRBV11-2	TRBJ2-4	CASSSLGAPRWLAKNIQYF
TRBD1	TRBV6-5	TRBJ2-5	CASIAGGIGETQYF
TRBD2	TRBV6-5	TRBJ2-1	CASSRDYLSYNEQFF
.	TRBV5-1	TRBJ2-1	CASSLGQFLASTYNEQFF
.	TRBV28	TRBJ1-4	CASGEGGTATNEKLFF
.	TRBV7-3	TRBJ1-1	CASSSDRNTEAFF
.	TRBV7-2	TRBJ2-5	CASSSEETQYF
TRBD1	TRBV4-3	TRBJ1-2	CASSLDRGGGYGYTF